This is a list of T cell receptor beta chains from one sample in a study of OX40 agonist ivuxolimab in advanced cancers. Only in-frame clones appear in the TCRdb table, and some are missing; sequencing was by immunoSEQ multiplex PCR. The data show some 76,000 clones, about 82% seen once. Sequencing used CD4+ or CD8+ T cells sorted from blood, obtained in a trial of the OX40 agonist ivuxolimab. These receptors originate from an adult with an advanced solid tumor such as melanoma, head and neck, liver or kidney cancer. CDR3s include the opening cysteine and the closing phenylalanine or tryptophan. A D gene is named only where the DNA matches it firmly. Only part of the rows carry a size: once, few, many, or a class if the clone is expanded.

j_call,d_call,v_call,clone_size,cdr3_aa,cdr3_nt
TRBJ1-2,-,TRBV2,-,CASMGDVAYGYTF,TGTGCCAGCATGGGGGACGTTGCCTATGGCTACACCTTC
TRBJ2-1,-,TRBV7-3,-,CASSPQWVSNEQFF,TGTGCCAGCAGCCCCCAGTGGGTATCAAATGAGCAGTTCTTC
TRBJ1-4,-,TRBV25-1,-,CASSEFGIATNEKLFF,TGTGCCAGCAGTGAATTTGGGATTGCAACTAATGAAAAACTGTTTTTT
TRBJ2-3,-,TRBV6-4,-,CASSDETGHTDTQYF,TGTGCCAGCAGTGACGAGACTGGACACACAGATACGCAGTATTTT
TRBJ2-2,-,TRBV11-2,-,CASTRGQYPGELFF,TGTGCCAGCACCCGAGGGCAGTACCCCGGGGAGCTGTTTTTT
TRBJ1-2,-,TRBV5-1,once,CASNPGPSNYGYTF,TGCGCCAGCAATCCAGGGCCTTCTAACTATGGCTACACCTTC
TRBJ2-5,TRBD2,TRBV5-6,-,CASSPLAGDQETQYF,TGTGCCAGCAGCCCACTAGCGGGGGACCAAGAGACCCAGTACTTC
TRBJ2-7,TRBD1,TRBV11-3,-,CASSPPGDRGYEQYF,TGTGCCAGCAGCCCTCCCGGAGACAGGGGTTACGAGCAGTACTTC
TRBJ2-5,TRBD1,TRBV7-3,-,CASSSQPQGASETQYF,TGTGCCAGCAGCTCGCAACCTCAGGGGGCCTCGGAGACCCAGTACTTC
TRBJ2-7,TRBD2,TRBV6-1,-,CASHPGLAAYEQYF,TGTGCCAGCCATCCGGGACTAGCGGCTTACGAGCAGTACTTC
TRBJ2-7,TRBD2,TRBV13,-,CASSFGLAGREQYF,TGTGCCAGCAGCTTTGGACTAGCGGGTCGAGAGCAGTACTTC
TRBJ1-3,-,TRBV6-5,-,CASRNGFGDPYF,TGTGCCAGCAGAAACGGGTTTGGGGACCCTTATTTT
TRBJ1-4,TRBD1,TRBV4-1,-,CASSQEPGQGSEKLFF,TGCGCCAGCAGCCAAGAGCCGGGACAGGGGAGTGAAAAACTGTTTTTT
TRBJ2-3,TRBD2,TRBV28,-,CASSARLAGSVDTQYF,TGTGCCAGCAGTGCAAGACTAGCGGGGAGTGTAGATACGCAGTATTTT
TRBJ2-5,-,TRBV7-3,-,CASSPGFQETQYF,TGTGCCAGCAGCCCTGGCTTTCAAGAGACCCAGTACTTC
TRBJ1-2,-,TRBV10-3,-,CATREGEVYGYTF,TGTGCCACCAGAGAGGGGGAAGTCTATGGCTACACCTTC
TRBJ1-1,TRBD1,TRBV19,-,CATRGDRAAFF,TGTGCCACTAGGGGGGACAGGGCTGCTTTCTTT
TRBJ2-5,TRBD1,TRBV6-6,once,CASRPGQRGETQYF,TGTGCCAGCAGGCCGGGACAGAGGGGGGAGACCCAGTACTTC
TRBJ2-1,-,TRBV7-3,-,CASSSSVNINEQFF,TGTGCCAGCAGCTCCAGTGTAAACATCAATGAGCAGTTCTTC
TRBJ2-7,TRBD1,TRBV9,-,CASSSTGGPLYEQYF,TGTGCCAGCAGCTCGACAGGGGGCCCACTTTACGAGCAGTACTTC
TRBJ1-6,TRBD1,TRBV7-2,once,CASSLASGTGNSPLHF,TGTGCCAGCAGCCTTGCCTCCGGGACAGGAAATTCACCCCTCCACTTT
TRBJ1-5,TRBD1,TRBV28,-,CASSFEGASASNQPQHF,TGTGCCAGCAGTTTTGAGGGGGCAAGCGCTAGCAATCAGCCCCAGCATTTT
TRBJ1-2,TRBD1,TRBV27,once,CASSQQGQERFYGYTF,TGTGCCAGCAGTCAGCAAGGACAGGAGAGGTTCTATGGCTACACCTTC
TRBJ2-7,-,TRBV6-1,-,CASWWQGNNEQYF,TGTGCCAGCTGGTGGCAGGGTAACAACGAGCAGTACTTC
TRBJ2-7,TRBD1,TRBV5-1,-,CASSWAGGGYEQYF,TGCGCCAGCAGCTGGGCAGGGGGCGGCTACGAGCAGTACTTC
TRBJ1-2,-,TRBV4-3,-,CASSQEARFYGYTF,TGCGCCAGCAGCCAAGAAGCCAGATTCTATGGCTACACCTTC
TRBJ1-5,-,TRBV10-3,few,CAISDDRNQPQHF,TGTGCCATCAGTGACGACCGTAATCAGCCCCAGCATTTT
TRBJ1-2,TRBD1,TRBV7-9,-,CASSSPPGQGAGKDGYTF,TGTGCCAGCAGCTCACCCCCGGGACAGGGGGCTGGGAAGGATGGCTACACCTTC
TRBJ2-3,-,TRBV5-1,-,CASSRLLQDTQYF,TGCGCCAGCAGTAGACTCCTCCAAGATACGCAGTATTTT
TRBJ1-2,-,TRBV25-1,-,CASSGGAVANYGYTF,TGTGCCAGCAGTGGTGGGGCAGTAGCTAACTATGGCTACACCTTC
TRBJ1-2,TRBD1,TRBV28,-,CASSINRGRDEGYTF,TGTGCCAGCAGTATTAACAGGGGGCGAGACGAGGGCTACACCTTC
TRBJ2-7,TRBD1,TRBV7-8,-,CASSPAPGQGADEQYF,TGTGCCAGCAGCCCAGCACCGGGACAGGGGGCCGACGAGCAGTACTTC